These T cell receptor beta chains were read from a single sample in a study of Graves' ophthalmopathy and Graves' hyperthyroidism. From the multiplex PCR reads, TCRdb called clonotypes with MiXCR, one entry per CDR3 protein. The data hold about 500,000 distinct CDR3 sequences, with about an eighth observed a single time. Material for sequencing was blood. The receptor set was obtained from a woman aged 30 to 39 with Graves' ophthalmopathy. The CDR3 runs from the conserved cysteine through the conserved F or W. The order of the fields is CDR3 protein, CDR3 DNA, J gene, D gene, V gene, clone size. A D gene is named only where the DNA matches it firmly. Rows give clone size only sometimes, using once, few, many, or a class for an expanded clone.

cdr3_aa: CATSDWRLAVSLSGANVLTF; cdr3_nt: TGTGCCACCAGTGATTGGCGTTTGGCCGTTTCCCTCTCTGGGGCCAACGTCCTGACTTTC; j_call: TRBJ2-6; d_call: .; v_call: TRBV24-1; clone_size: many
cdr3_aa: CASSPSHGYGYTF; cdr3_nt: TGTGCCAGCAGCCCGAGCCACGGCTATGGCTACACCTTC; j_call: TRBJ1-2; d_call: .; v_call: TRBV6-1; clone_size: many
cdr3_aa: CASSLRGDVSETQYF; cdr3_nt: TGTGCCAGCAGCTTAAGGGGGGATGTGAGCGAGACCCAGTACTTC; j_call: TRBJ2-5; d_call: .; v_call: TRBV7-3; clone_size: .
cdr3_aa: CAWSTITEAFF; cdr3_nt: TGTGCCTGGAGCACCATCACTGAAGCTTTCTTT; j_call: TRBJ1-1; d_call: .; v_call: TRBV30; clone_size: .
cdr3_aa: CASASGGAYEQYF; cdr3_nt: TGCGCCAGCGCTAGCGGGGGGGCCTACGAGCAGTACTTC; j_call: TRBJ2-7; d_call: TRBD2; v_call: TRBV5-1; clone_size: many
cdr3_aa: CSARDIGQGGQPQHF; cdr3_nt: TGCAGTGCTAGAGATATAGGACAGGGTGGTCAGCCCCAGCATTTT; j_call: TRBJ1-5; d_call: TRBD1; v_call: TRBV20-1; clone_size: few
cdr3_aa: CASSPLVGTEAFF; cdr3_nt: TGTGCCAGCTCACCTTTGGTCGGGACTGAAGCTTTCTTT; j_call: TRBJ1-1; d_call: .; v_call: TRBV18; clone_size: many
cdr3_aa: CASSRPGQAETQYF; cdr3_nt: TGTGCCAGCAGCCGACCTGGACAGGCGGAGACCCAGTACTTC; j_call: TRBJ2-5; d_call: TRBD1; v_call: TRBV7-9; clone_size: few
cdr3_aa: CSASDPGLAGYSYEQYF; cdr3_nt: TGCAGTGCTAGCGACCCGGGACTAGCGGGGTACTCCTACGAGCAGTACTTC; j_call: TRBJ2-7; d_call: TRBD2; v_call: TRBV20-1; clone_size: many
cdr3_aa: CATGAGGTEAFF; cdr3_nt: TGTGCCACCGGGGCAGGGGGAACTGAAGCTTTCTTT; j_call: TRBJ1-1; d_call: TRBD1; v_call: TRBV15; clone_size: many
cdr3_aa: CASRPAGLDGYTF; cdr3_nt: TGTGCCAGCCGACCGGCCGGCCTTGACGGCTACACCTTC; j_call: TRBJ1-2; d_call: .; v_call: TRBV6-1; clone_size: few
cdr3_aa: CATTDRAEETQYF; cdr3_nt: TGTGCCACCACCGACAGGGCAGAAGAGACCCAGTACTTC; j_call: TRBJ2-5; d_call: TRBD1; v_call: TRBV24-1; clone_size: many